This T cell receptor beta chain was sequenced in a study of blood T cells in healthy people across ages. General study findings and limits: Roughly linear age-related decline in beta diversity appeared, significant by age 40.

Germline-derived CDR1 and CDR2 are SGHRS and YFSETQ. The length of the CDR3 is 14 residues. Isolation recovered at least 7 million PBMCs from every sample. This clonotype was observed a handful of times. What it recognizes is unknown. Through a sample-barcoded 5' primer and a J-beta primer mix, a second PCR was run for roughly 6 to 11 cycles. Using its own MiXCR run on the 5' RACE reads, TCRdb lists one record per CDR3 protein. This table holds around 780,000 distinct CDR3 sequences, roughly 24% found once. This same sample was also taken into another study, of T cells of mothers and their children. That investigation notes: Reads obtained per mother exceeded 9.5 million TCR beta CDR3 reads, with a few million obtained per child. No clone of persistent microchimeric T cells was detected.

Sequencing was carried out using blood. J is TRBJ2-5 and V is TRBV5-1, with 8 nucleotides matching TRBD1. The J call may be incorrect, as the DNA end agrees better with TRBJ2-7. This clonotype was obtained from a boy between 5 and 17 years old in good health. CDR3: CASSLAPGGNEQYF. The CDR3 DNA reads TGCGCCAGCAGCTTGGCCCCAGGGGGCAACGAGCAGTACTTC.